The text below deals with one T cell receptor (beta chain). Its antigen is unknown. Around 0.55 micrograms of biopsy DNA per sample underwent TCRB immunosequencing. Data came from immunoSEQ multiplex PCR; TCRdb stores just in-frame clones and leaves some out. The data show 13,000 to 15,000 clones, with around four fifths seen just once and under 7% held by the top ten. Adults with ileal or ileocolonic Crohn's disease and an indication for resection were eligible. The sample comes from a study of T cell repertoires in ileal Crohn's disease. This CDR3 is built from 15 residues. CDR1 is SGHVS, CDR2 FQNEAQ, per germline. The V and J ends lost 5 bases and 0 bases, in that order; junction bases with no gene match: 6. Study findings and constraints: Compared with non-smokers, active smokers at surgery showed more clonal expansions.

Sequenced material: ileal tissue. The chain recombines TRBV7-8 with TRBJ1-1, with 7 bases matching TRBD1. This TCR was sampled from an adult with Crohn's disease. CDR3 protein: CASSEGAGMNTEAFF. CDR3 DNA sequence: TGTGCCAGCAGCGAGGGGGCAGGGATGAACACTGAAGCTTTCTTT.